Following are 30 T cell receptor beta chains from one sample sequenced in a study of shared clonotypes between healthy human individuals. Repertoires were generated with immunoSEQ multiplex PCR, while TCRdb's copy carries only in-frame clones and drops some. The sample records over a million clones, about 75% being singletons. Specimen: memory CD4+ T cells sorted from blood. The subset denotes: CD45RA-negative fraction. These receptors came from a man aged 18-30 years in good health.

The chain employs TRBV7-2 and TRBJ1-4, with D tentatively TRBD1 (5 bases). The V end was cut by 3 bases, the J end by 10 bases, with 15 bases between. From germline, CDR1 is SGHTA and CDR2 FQGNSA. CDR3 size: 14 residues. In DNA form, the CDR3 reads TGTGCCAGCAGCTTTGATACGCAGGGCGGAAAACTGTTTTTT. Translation: CASSFDTQGGKLFF.

The chain uses TRBV15 and TRBJ2-2; TRBD2 matches at 10 bases. Germline V gene sequence: CDR1 LNHNV, CDR2 YYDKDF (reference sequence). The V segment lost 3 bases and the J segment 1 base; nucleotides outside the gene matches: 2. The CDR3 totals 16 residues. DNA for the CDR3: TGTGCCACCAGCAGTAGCGGGAGGAAGAACACCGGGGAGCTGTTTTTT. Its protein product is CATSSSGRKNTGELFF. Variable domain in full (rest from reference TRBV15 and TRBJ2-2): DAMVIQNPRYQVTQFGKPVTLSCSQTLNHNVMYWYQQKSSQAPKLLFHYYDKDFNNEADTPDNFQSRRPNTSFCFLDIRSPGLGDTAMYLCATSSSGRKNTGELFFGEGSRLTVL.

V and J are TRBV6-1 and TRBJ1-2, with TRBD1 as a possible D gene (5 bases). Germline values: CDR1 MNHNS, CDR2 SASEGT. Trimming took 1 base from V and 8 from J, leaving 17 bases between them. The CDR3 is 15 residues long. CDR3 in amino acids: CASSEDPRAYGGYTF. CDR3 DNA sequence: TGTGCCAGCAGTGAAGATCCCAGGGCCTACGGAGGCTACACCTTC.

The chain's CDR3 is CASSTQYTDTQYF. In DNA form, the CDR3 reads TGTGCCAGTAGTACCCAGTACACAGATACGCAGTATTTT. The J gene is TRBJ2-3, the V gene TRBV19; D call uncertain. Germline V gene sequence: CDR1 LNHDA, CDR2 SQIVND (reference sequence). Trimming pared 4 bases from V and 2 bases from J, leaving 7 bases between. The CDR3 is 13 amino acids.

This chain links TRBV4-1 with TRBJ2-3; D may be TRBD1 (7 bases). The CDR3 covers 16 residues. Germline loops: CDR1 MGHRA, CDR2 YSYEKL. V was clipped by 1 base and J by 1 base, with 12 bases between them. CDR3 sequence (DNA): TGCGCCAGCAGCCAAGGGTCCAGGGGGGGCACAGATACGCAGTATTTT. Translation: CASSQGSRGGTDTQYF.

The J gene is TRBJ2-5, the V gene TRBV6-6; D ambiguous. CDR1 is MNHNY, CDR2 SVGAGI, per germline (reference sequence). The CDR3 is 13 residues long. Deletions cut 5 bases from V and 1 base from J, with 8 bases between. In DNA form, the CDR3 reads TGTGCCAGCAGTCTCTCGACCCAAGAGACCCAGTACTTC. This codes for CASSLSTQETQYF.

This clone has more than one count but fewer than ten. The chain has TRBV5-4 and TRBJ2-2, with 14 bases matching TRBD2. Trimming took 4 bases from V and 7 from J; bases not matched to a gene: 12. The CDR3 consists of 18 residues. Germline values: CDR1 SGHNT, CDR2 YYREEE (reference sequence). DNA of the CDR3: TGTGCCAGCAGCACCCAGACTAGCGGGAGGGCCAAGGTCGGGGAGCTGTTTTTT. Encoded protein: CASSTQTSGRAKVGELFF.

V is TRBV5-1 and J is TRBJ2-5; TRBD2 aligns across 13 bases. V dropped 5 bases and J dropped 1; count of bases not matched to a gene: 8. This CDR3 has 17 residues. CDR1 SGHRS and CDR2 YFSETQ come from the germline V gene. The DNA for the CDR3 is TGCGCCAGCAGTTCAGGACTAGCGGGGGTTCTCCAAGAGACCCAGTACTTC. This gives the protein CASSSGLAGVLQETQYF.

The chain combines TRBV6-5 with TRBJ2-2; 7 positions agree with TRBD1. The germline gives CDR1 MNHEY, CDR2 SVGAGI. The CDR3 covers 14 residues. The V and J ends lost 6 bases and 6 bases, in that order; junction bases with no gene match: 7. The CDR3 bases are TGTGCCAGCAGAGACAGGGTGTTCGCCGGGGAGCTGTTTTTT. Residues: CASRDRVFAGELFF.

In this sample, this clone turned up a few times. The rearrangement uses TRBV28 and TRBJ2-2, with D possibly TRBD2 on 7 matching bases. The CDR3 has 15 amino acids. The germline gives CDR1 MDHEN, CDR2 SYDVKM. The germline V and J ends were trimmed by 2 bases and 7 bases, with 14 bases remaining between them. The CDR3 coding sequence is TGTGCCAGCAGTTTAATAGGACAGCGGGGCGGGGAGCTGTTTTTT. Translating it yields CASSLIGQRGGELFF.

This clone was found many times. The chain is built from TRBV6-6 and TRBJ2-7; D is perhaps TRBD2 (5 bases). The CDR3 has 15 amino acids. Trimming took 5 bases from V and 0 from J, leaving 14 bases between them. Germline CDR1 and CDR2: MNHNY and SVGAGI (reference sequence). CDR3 nucleotide sequence: TGTGCCAGCAGTCCTCTAGCCCTGAGCTCCTACGAGCAGTACTTC. It codes for CASSPLALSSYEQYF.

The V gene is TRBV2, the J gene TRBJ2-5, with unresolved D. Per the germline V gene, CDR1 is SNHLY and CDR2 is FYNNEI. The germline V and J ends were trimmed by 8 bases and 5 bases, with 18 bases remaining between them. This CDR3 region has 14 residues. CDR3 sequence (DNA): TGTGCCAGCGCTCGATCATCAGTCGGGGAGACCCAGTACTTC. It is translated as CASARSSVGETQYF.

This sequence joins TRBV28 and TRBJ2-7, with a tentative D call TRBD1 (6 bases). Germline-derived CDR1 and CDR2 are MDHEN and SYDVKM. Trimming took off 6 bases at V and 1 base at J, with 16 bases between the two ends. The CDR3 consists of 15 residues. CDR3 DNA sequence: TGTGCCAGCAGAGGGGGACGGACGGCATCCTACGAGCAGTACTTC. Protein sequence: CASRGGRTASYEQYF.

V gene TRBV7-9 combines with J gene TRBJ1-1; D is perhaps TRBD1 (5 bases). CDR1 SEHNR and CDR2 FQNEAQ come from the germline V gene (reference sequence). The CDR3 spans 15 residues. The V end was cut by 3 bases, the J end by 1 base, with 12 bases between. CDR3 sequence reads: CASSFSGTRNTEAFF. The DNA of the CDR3 is TGTGCCAGCAGCTTTTCCGGGACGAGGAACACTGAAGCTTTCTTT.

The rearrangement joins TRBV29-1 to TRBJ2-7, with 9 bases aligning to TRBD2. Germline trimming cut 4 bases from V and 2 bases from J; bases unmatched to any gene: 6. This CDR3 comprises 14 residues. Germline-derived CDR1 and CDR2 are SQVTM and ANQGSEA. As DNA, the CDR3 is TGCAGCGTTGGCGACGTAGCGGGGGCCTACGAGCAGTACTTC. Its translation is CSVGDVAGAYEQYF.

The table lists this clone with a count of one. The genes are TRBV7-8 and TRBJ1-2; the D gene is possibly TRBD1 (5 bases). This CDR3 has 13 residues. Per the germline V gene, CDR1 is SGHVS and CDR2 is FQNEAQ. V gave up 5 bases and J gave up 8 bases, with 15 bases separating them. The CDR3 DNA reads TGTGCCAGCAGCCCCCAGGGTGGGTTCGGCTACACCTTC. It is translated as CASSPQGGFGYTF.

This sequence joins TRBV6-1 and TRBJ2-5; D gene unclear. This CDR3 comprises 12 residues. Germline CDR1 MNHNS, CDR2 SASEGT. Trimming pared 8 bases from V and 1 base from J, leaving 8 bases between. The CDR3 DNA is TGTGCCAGCTCAGGATTCCAAGAGACCCAGTACTTC. Its protein is CASSGFQETQYF.

The chain employs TRBV18 and TRBJ2-7, with D tentatively TRBD2 (6 bases). The CDR3 contains 18 residues. Trimming pared 1 base from V and 3 bases from J, leaving 22 bases between. The germline CDR1 and CDR2 sequences are KGHSH and LQKENI. CDR3 loop: CASSPLAPRDFLYYEQYF. The CDR3 coding sequence is TGTGCCAGCTCACCACTCGCCCCCCGGGACTTTTTATACTACGAGCAGTACTTC.

The V and J genes are TRBV5-1 and TRBJ1-5; D is unresolved. The CDR3 consists of 13 residues. The V and J ends lost 2 bases and 7 bases respectively, with 10 bases between them. Germline values: CDR1 SGHRS, CDR2 YFSETQ. The CDR3 DNA sequence: TGCGCCAGCAGCTTCACGGTAGGGCAGCCCCAGCATTTT. This encodes CASSFTVGQPQHF.

The chain recombines TRBV9 with TRBJ2-3; D possibly corresponds to TRBD2 (6 bases). The germline gives CDR1 SGDLS, CDR2 YYNGEE. Trimming stripped 0 bases from V and 3 bases from J, with 14 bases between. The CDR3 contains 16 residues. The CDR3 loop is CASSVVGGGGTDTQYF. CDR3 nucleotides: TGTGCCAGCAGCGTAGTGGGGGGAGGCGGAACAGATACGCAGTATTTT.

This clone was seen only once. The V call is TRBV5-1, the J call TRBJ2-1; 15 positions match TRBD2. Germline trimming cut 3 bases from V and 6 bases from J; bases unmatched to any gene: 10. Germline-derived CDR1 and CDR2 are SGHRS and YFSETQ. The CDR3 has 18 amino acids. In DNA, the CDR3 is TGCGCCAGCAGCTCGGGACTAGCGGGAGGCCGAGGGATCAATGAGCAGTTCTTC. Its translation is CASSSGLAGGRGINEQFF.

This chain uses TRBV6-5 with TRBJ1-5; D ambiguous. Germline assignment: CDR1 MNHEY and CDR2 SVGAGI. The CDR3 runs 12 residues. With 8 bases removed from V and 5 bases from J, the gap between germline ends came to 10 bases. CDR3 DNA: TGTGCCAGCCGGAAGGGCGATCAGCCCCAGCATTTT. It codes for CASRKGDQPQHF.

The CDR3 nucleotides are TGTGCCACTTCCGGGACTAGCGGGAAAGGGCCTTACGAGCAGTACTTC. It codes for CATSGTSGKGPYEQYF. J is TRBJ2-7 and V is TRBV19; TRBD2 matches 13 bases. Germline lookup yields CDR1 LNHDA and CDR2 SQIVND (reference sequence). This CDR3 has 16 amino acids. Trimming cost V 10 bases and J 4 bases; bases outside gene matches: 13.

The chain employs TRBV19 and TRBJ2-5; D perhaps matches TRBD1 (6 bases). In germline, CDR1 is LNHDA, CDR2 SQIVND (reference sequence). This CDR3 has 13 amino acids. Trimming removed 10 bases at V and 6 bases at J, with 18 bases between. The CDR3 loop is CATGQTTVQTQYF. The CDR3 DNA is TGTGCCACGGGACAAACAACTGTACAGACCCAGTACTTC.

CDR3 region: CAISTGPLNTEAFF. The CDR3 coding sequence is TGTGCCATCAGTACTGGGCCGCTGAACACTGAAGCTTTCTTT. The chain couples TRBV10-3 to TRBJ1-1; D gene uncertain. Germline V gene lookup returns CDR1 ENHRY and CDR2 SYGVKD. V lost 5 bases to trimming and J lost 0 bases, with 10 bases between them. The CDR3 consists of 14 residues.

The chain has TRBV2 and TRBJ1-4; TRBD1 is a possible D gene (5 bases). From germline, CDR1 is SNHLY and CDR2 FYNNEI. Trimming left V 4 bases short and J 4 bases short, with 10 bases between. The CDR3 loop spans 14 amino acids. The CDR3 spells CASSGQSVNEKLFF. The CDR3 DNA is TGTGCCAGCAGTGGACAGTCGGTTAATGAAAAACTGTTTTTT.

This clone was detected only once. The chain employs TRBV19 and TRBJ2-7; maybe TRBD1 (6 bases). Germline V gene data show CDR1 as LNHDA and CDR2 as SQIVND (reference sequence). This CDR3 region has 14 residues. The ends were cut back, 3 bases at V and 2 bases at J, with 11 bases in the middle. The CDR3, as DNA: TGTGCCAGTAGTATCACAGGGACCCCCTACGAGCAGTACTTC. Translated: CASSITGTPYEQYF.

Points on this clone: Germline is not matched at one junction end, which may reflect a read error. The V and J genes are TRBV7-2 and TRBJ2-1; tentative D call: TRBD2 (6 bases). In germline, CDR1 is SGHTA, CDR2 FQGNSA. The CDR3 runs 15 residues. The CDR3 loop is CASSQDRAGIYEQFF. The CDR3 region has the DNA TGCGCCAGCAGCCAAGATAGGGCGGGGATATATGAGCAGTTCTTC.

This clone has a single count. The chain employs TRBV30 and TRBJ2-1, with D hard to call. Germline V gene data show CDR1 as GTSNPN and CDR2 as SVGIG (reference sequence). The CDR3 has 11 amino acids. Between the trimmed V and J ends, which lost 1 base and 9 bases, there was a span of 7 bases. Written as DNA, the CDR3 is TGTGCCTGGAGTGGGTTGGTTGAGCAGTTCTTC. This encodes CAWSGLVEQFF.

The chain combines TRBV30 with TRBJ2-3; TRBD2 aligns across 9 bases. The CDR3 sequence is 17 residues long. Trimming cost V 2 bases and J 3 bases; bases outside gene matches: 12. Germline V CDR1 and CDR2: GTSNPN, SVGIG (reference sequence). Here the CDR3 reads CAWSSAGGPGMTDTQYF. The CDR3 DNA sequence: TGTGCCTGGAGTTCTGCGGGAGGGCCCGGTATGACAGATACGCAGTATTTT. Looking up the rest from reference TRBV30 and TRBJ2-3 gives the full variable domain: SQTIHQWPATLVQPVGSPLSLECTVEGTSNPNLYWYRQAAGRGLQLLFYSVGIGQISSEVPQNLSASRPQDRQFILSSKKLLLSDSGFYLCAWSSAGGPGMTDTQYFGPGTRLTVL.